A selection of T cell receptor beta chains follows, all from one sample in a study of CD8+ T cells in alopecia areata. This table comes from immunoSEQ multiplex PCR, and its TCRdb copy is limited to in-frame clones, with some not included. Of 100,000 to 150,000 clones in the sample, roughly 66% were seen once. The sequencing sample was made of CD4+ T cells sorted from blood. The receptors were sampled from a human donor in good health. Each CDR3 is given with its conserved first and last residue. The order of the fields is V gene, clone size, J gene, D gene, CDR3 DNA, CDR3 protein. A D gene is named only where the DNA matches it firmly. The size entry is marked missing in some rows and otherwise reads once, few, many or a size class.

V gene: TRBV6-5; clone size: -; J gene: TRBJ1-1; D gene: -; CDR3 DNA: TGTGCCAGCAGTTATATGGGAACCGTGAACACTGAAGCTTTCTTT; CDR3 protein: CASSYMGTVNTEAFF
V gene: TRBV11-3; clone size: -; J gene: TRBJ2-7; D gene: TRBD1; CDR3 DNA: TGTGCCAGCAGCGACGACAGGGACGAGCAGTACTTC; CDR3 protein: CASSDDRDEQYF
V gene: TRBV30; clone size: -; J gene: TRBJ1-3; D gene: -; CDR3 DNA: TGTGCCTGGACCTACTACTCTGGAAACACCATATATTTT; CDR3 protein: CAWTYYSGNTIYF
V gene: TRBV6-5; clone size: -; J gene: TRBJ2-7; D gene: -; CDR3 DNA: TGTGCCAGCAGTTACCTGGGGGCATCCTACGAGCAGTACTTC; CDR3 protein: CASSYLGASYEQYF
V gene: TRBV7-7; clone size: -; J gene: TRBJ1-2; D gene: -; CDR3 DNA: TGTGCCAGCAGCTTAGTTCCCCGTTCGAGGGAAGGTGGCTACACCTTC; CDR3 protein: CASSLVPRSREGGYTF
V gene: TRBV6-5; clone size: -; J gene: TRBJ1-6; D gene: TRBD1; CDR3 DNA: TGTGCCAGCAGTCGGGACAGGGGGATGAATTCACCCCTCCACTTT; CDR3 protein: CASSRDRGMNSPLHF
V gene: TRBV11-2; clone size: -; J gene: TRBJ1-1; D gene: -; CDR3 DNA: TGTGCCAGCAGCTCCCACAGGGAGAACACTGAAGCTTTCTTT; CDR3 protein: CASSSHRENTEAFF
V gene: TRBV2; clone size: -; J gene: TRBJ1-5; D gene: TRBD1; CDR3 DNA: TGTGCCAGCAGGACGACAGGGGATCAGCCCCAGCATTTT; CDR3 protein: CASRTTGDQPQHF
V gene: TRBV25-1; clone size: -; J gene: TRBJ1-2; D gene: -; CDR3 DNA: TGTGCCAGCTCCCCTGACTATCGAAGGTATGGCTACACCTTC; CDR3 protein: CASSPDYRRYGYTF
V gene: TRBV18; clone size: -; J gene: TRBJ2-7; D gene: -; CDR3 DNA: TGTGCCAGCAGGGAGTCCGACGAGCAGTACTTC; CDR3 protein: CASRESDEQYF
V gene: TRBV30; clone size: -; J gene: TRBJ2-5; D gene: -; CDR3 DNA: TGTGCCTGGAGCCGGGACCTGGGCAAAGAGACCCAGTACTTC; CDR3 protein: CAWSRDLGKETQYF
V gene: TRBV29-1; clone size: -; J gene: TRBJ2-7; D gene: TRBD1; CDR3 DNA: TGCAGCGTCTCACTCGGACAGGGGGGCTCCTACGAGCAGTACTTC; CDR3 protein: CSVSLGQGGSYEQYF
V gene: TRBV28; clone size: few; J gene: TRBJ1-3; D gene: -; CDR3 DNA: TGTGCCAGCAGCCCGGACCAGGGAACTGGAAACACCATATATTTT; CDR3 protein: CASSPDQGTGNTIYF
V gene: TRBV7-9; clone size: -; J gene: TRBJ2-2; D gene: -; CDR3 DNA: TGTGCCAGCAGCTTAGATCGGCAGGTTCAGAACACCGGGGAGCTGTTTTTT; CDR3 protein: CASSLDRQVQNTGELFF
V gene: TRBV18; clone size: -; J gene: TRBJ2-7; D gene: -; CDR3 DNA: TGTGCCAGCTCACCAACGGGGTTCACGAGCTCCTACGAGCAGTACTTC; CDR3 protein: CASSPTGFTSSYEQYF
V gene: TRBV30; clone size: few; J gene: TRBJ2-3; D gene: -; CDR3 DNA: TGTGCCTCGACCTGGAGGGTTAGCACAGATACGCAGTATTTT; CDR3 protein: CASTWRVSTDTQYF
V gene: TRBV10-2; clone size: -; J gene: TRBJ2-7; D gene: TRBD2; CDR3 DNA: TGCGCCAGCAGTGAGCCAGCGGGGGGTGACTACGAGCAGTACTTC; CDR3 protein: CASSEPAGGDYEQYF
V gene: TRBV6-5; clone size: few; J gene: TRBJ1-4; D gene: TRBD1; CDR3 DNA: TGTGCCAGCGGGGACAGGGGCGAAAAACTGTTTTTT; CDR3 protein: CASGDRGEKLFF
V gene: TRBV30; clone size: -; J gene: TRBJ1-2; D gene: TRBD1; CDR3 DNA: TGTGCCTGGAGTAACCAGGGGGATTCGTATGGCTACACCTTC; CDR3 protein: CAWSNQGDSYGYTF
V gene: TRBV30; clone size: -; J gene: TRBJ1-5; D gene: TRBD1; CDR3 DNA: TGTGCCTGGAGTCCCGGACAGGGCTTAGATCAGCCCCAGCATTTT; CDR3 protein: CAWSPGQGLDQPQHF
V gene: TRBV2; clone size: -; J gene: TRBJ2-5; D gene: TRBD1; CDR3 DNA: TGTGCCAGCAGTTCCGACAGGGATGAGACCCAGTACTTC; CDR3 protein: CASSSDRDETQYF
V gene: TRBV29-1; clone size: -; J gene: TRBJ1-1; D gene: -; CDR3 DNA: TGCAGCGTTGAGTTACGGATCATGAACACTGAAGCTTTCTTT; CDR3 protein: CSVELRIMNTEAFF
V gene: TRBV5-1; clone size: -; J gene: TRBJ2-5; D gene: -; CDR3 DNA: TGCGCCAGCAGCTCTGGAGGGACTTTCCAAGAGACCCAGTACTTC; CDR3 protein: CASSSGGTFQETQYF
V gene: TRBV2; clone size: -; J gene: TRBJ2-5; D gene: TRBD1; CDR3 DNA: TGTGCCAGCAATGGACAGGGGCCTAGGGAGACCCAGTACTTC; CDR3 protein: CASNGQGPRETQYF
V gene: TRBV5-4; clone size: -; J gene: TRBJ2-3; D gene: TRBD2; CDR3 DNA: TGTGCCAGCAGCTCGAGACTAGCGGCCGATACGCAGTATTTT; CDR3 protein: CASSSRLAADTQYF
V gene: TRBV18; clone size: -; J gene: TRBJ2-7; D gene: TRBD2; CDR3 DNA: TGTGCCAGCTCTCGGGAGGGGGAGCAGTACTTC; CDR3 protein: CASSREGEQYF
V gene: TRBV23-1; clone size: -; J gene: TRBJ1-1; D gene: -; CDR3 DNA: TGCGCCAGACCGGTAGGGACTGAAGCTTTCTTT; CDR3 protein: CARPVGTEAFF
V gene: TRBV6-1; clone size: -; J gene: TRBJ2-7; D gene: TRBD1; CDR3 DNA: TGTGCCAGCAGTCTACGGGACAGTCTTGACGAGCAGTACTTC; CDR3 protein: CASSLRDSLDEQYF
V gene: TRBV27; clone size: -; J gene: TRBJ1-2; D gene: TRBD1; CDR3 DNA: TGTGCCAGCAGTCCCGGGACAGTCTTGATCTATGGCTACACCTTC; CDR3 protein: CASSPGTVLIYGYTF
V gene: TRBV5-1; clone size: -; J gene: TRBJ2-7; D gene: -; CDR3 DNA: TGCGCCAGCAGCCAGAGGGACTTAGGTTCCGAGCAGTACTTC; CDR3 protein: CASSQRDLGSEQYF
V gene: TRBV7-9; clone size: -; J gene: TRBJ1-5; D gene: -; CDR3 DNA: TGTGCCAGCAGCCCACAACAGTCCCAGCCCCAGCATTTT; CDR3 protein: CASSPQQSQPQHF
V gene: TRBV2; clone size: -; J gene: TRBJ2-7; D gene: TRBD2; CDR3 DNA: TGTGCCAGCAGGTTCCTTAGCGGGGGGGCCGCCGAGCAGTACTTC; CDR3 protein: CASRFLSGGAAEQYF
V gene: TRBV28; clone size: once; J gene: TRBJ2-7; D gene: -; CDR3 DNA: TGTGCCAGCAGTCCCCAGTCGGGGAGCGGCTACGAGCAGTACTTC; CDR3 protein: CASSPQSGSGYEQYF
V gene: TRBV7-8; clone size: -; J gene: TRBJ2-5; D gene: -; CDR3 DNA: TGTGCCAGCACCCGGGGAGGTCCTGGGGGAGAGACCCAGTACTTC; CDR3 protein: CASTRGGPGGETQYF
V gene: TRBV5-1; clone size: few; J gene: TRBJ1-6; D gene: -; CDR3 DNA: TGCGCCAGCAGCGCCGAATTCTCACCCCTCCACTTT; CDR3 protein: CASSAEFSPLHF
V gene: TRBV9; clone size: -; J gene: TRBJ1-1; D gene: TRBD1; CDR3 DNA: TGTGCCAGCAGCGTACCCCCAGGGGGGGACACTGAAGCTTTCTTT; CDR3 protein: CASSVPPGGDTEAFF
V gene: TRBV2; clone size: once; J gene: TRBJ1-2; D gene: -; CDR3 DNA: TGTGCCAGCCGTCATGATAACTATGGCTACACCTTC; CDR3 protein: CASRHDNYGYTF
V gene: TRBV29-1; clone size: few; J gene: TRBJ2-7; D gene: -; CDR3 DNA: TGCAGCGTTGAATCGGCGCAGGGGCGAGCCTACGAGCAGTACTTC; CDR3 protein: CSVESAQGRAYEQYF
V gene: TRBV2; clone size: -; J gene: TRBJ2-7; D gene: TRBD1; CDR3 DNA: TGTGCCAGCAGTGGTGGGTCAGGGGGCTCCGAGCAGTACTTC; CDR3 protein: CASSGGSGGSEQYF
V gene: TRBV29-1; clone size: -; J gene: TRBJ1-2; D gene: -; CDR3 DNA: TGCAGCGTTGAAGGATCACCGCTGGGGGGCTACACCTTC; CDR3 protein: CSVEGSPLGGYTF
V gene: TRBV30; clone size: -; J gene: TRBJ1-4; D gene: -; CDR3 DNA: TGTGCCTGGAGTGTATCCGTCAGAACATCAGCAACTAATGAAAAACTGTTTTTT; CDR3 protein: CAWSVSVRTSATNEKLFF
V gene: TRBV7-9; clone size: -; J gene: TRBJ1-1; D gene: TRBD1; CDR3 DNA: TGTGCCAGCAGCCCCAGACAGGGAATGAACACTGAAGCTTTCTTT; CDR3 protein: CASSPRQGMNTEAFF